The subject of this entry is one T cell receptor (beta chain). The antigen remains unidentified. These data originate in a study of shared clonotypes between healthy human individuals. General study points: Lower generation probabilities were found for non-shared clonotypes than for those shared by all four donors.

Germline lookup yields CDR1 SGHRS and CDR2 YFSETQ. With 4 bases clipped from V and 5 bases from J, the junction kept 14 bases outside the gene matches. This CDR3 is 16 amino acids long. Produced via immunoSEQ multiplex PCR; TCRdb's table is partial and in-frame only. The data show hundreds of thousands of clones, roughly 95% seen once. This chain links TRBV5-1 with TRBJ2-5, with TRBD2 matching 7 bases. The sequence came from a woman aged 30 to 39 in good health. Sequenced input: naive CD4+ T cells sorted from blood. Subset defined: CD45RA+ positively selected. The CDR3 bases are TGCGCCAGCAGCAACCGGGACTACTTGGGGAGGGAGACCCAGTACTTC. This translates into CASSNRDYLGRETQYF. Full variable domain (missing parts from reference TRBV5-1 and TRBJ2-5): KAGVTQTPRYLIKTRGQQVTLSCSPISGHRSVSWYQQTPGQGLQFLFEYFSETQRNKGNFPGRFSGRQFSNSRSEMNVSTLELGDSALYLCASSNRDYLGRETQYFGPGTRLLVL.